Listed below are T cell receptor beta chains from one sample, sequenced in a study of blood T cell repertoires in COVID-19. Measured with immunoSEQ multiplex PCR; TCRdb has only the in-frame clones, and not every one. This sample has around 290,000 clones; more than 75% occur once, and the top ten carry over 2.5%. The specimen sequenced was PBMCs or T cells enriched from blood (not recorded which). These receptors originate from a woman younger than 30 who had recovered from COVID-19. Each CDR3 is given with its conserved first and last residue. D genes are given only for firm matches. Size tells how often a clone was seen (once, few, many) or the class of an expanded clone, and some rows leave it out.

D: NA
V: TRBV5-6
J: TRBJ1-5
size: NA
DNA: TGTGCCAGCAGCGCAGGGGTCCTTGAGCCCCAGCATTTT
CDR3: CASSAGVLEPQHF

D: NA
V: TRBV30
J: TRBJ1-1
size: NA
DNA: TGTGCCTGGAGTGTCAAAGGGGACACTGAAGCTTTCTTT
CDR3: CAWSVKGDTEAFF

D: NA
V: TRBV7-8
J: TRBJ1-6
size: NA
DNA: TGTGCCAGCAGCTTCAGTCCCGGAACGGACAGCCAGAATAATTCACCCCTCCACTTT
CDR3: CASSFSPGTDSQNNSPLHF

D: NA
V: TRBV4-2
J: TRBJ2-7
size: NA
DNA: TGTGCCAGCAGCCAAGATTTCGGGACTGTTAACTACGAGCAGTACTTC
CDR3: CASSQDFGTVNYEQYF

D: NA
V: TRBV25-1
J: TRBJ2-5
size: NA
DNA: TGTGCCAGCAGTCGAGAGACCCAGTACTTC
CDR3: CASSRETQYF

D: TRBD2
V: TRBV3-1/TRBV3-2
J: TRBJ2-1
size: few
DNA: TGTGCCAGCAGTCCCATTAGCGGGAGGGCCCGTGGGGAGCAGTTCTTC
CDR3: CASSPISGRARGEQFF

D: NA
V: TRBV14
J: TRBJ1-1
size: NA
DNA: TGTGCCAGCAGCCAAGAAAGCCCCTGGACTGTGGGCGCTGAAGCTTTCTTT
CDR3: CASSQESPWTVGAEAFF

D: TRBD1
V: TRBV24-1
J: TRBJ1-4
size: NA
DNA: TGTGCCACCAGTGATGACAGGGAGAAACTGTTTTTT
CDR3: CATSDDREKLFF

D: TRBD2
V: TRBV4-1
J: TRBJ2-7
size: NA
DNA: TGCGCCAGCAGCCATGTGGCGGGGGGTCCCGCCGCCGAGCAGTACTTC
CDR3: CASSHVAGGPAAEQYF

D: TRBD1
V: TRBV7-8
J: TRBJ1-3
size: NA
DNA: TGTGCCAGCAGCTGGGGACAGGGGGCTTCCGGAAACACCATATATTTT
CDR3: CASSWGQGASGNTIYF

D: TRBD2
V: TRBV5-4
J: TRBJ2-1
size: few
DNA: TGTGCCAGCAGCTTTGTGGGACTAGCGGGATATGAGCAGTTCTTC
CDR3: CASSFVGLAGYEQFF

D: NA
V: TRBV19
J: TRBJ2-2
size: once
DNA: TGTGCCAGTAGTGGATACAGGTTCGGCGGGGAGCTGTTTTTT
CDR3: CASSGYRFGGELFF

D: TRBD1
V: TRBV5-6
J: TRBJ1-1
size: NA
DNA: TGTGCCAGCAGCTTCGGGACAGGGTGGAGCACTGAAGCTTTCTTT
CDR3: CASSFGTGWSTEAFF

D: NA
V: TRBV11-3
J: TRBJ2-3
size: NA
DNA: TGTGCCAGCAGCCCCCACACCCCGGGACTCACAGATACGCAGTATTTT
CDR3: CASSPHTPGLTDTQYF

D: NA
V: TRBV18
J: TRBJ1-1
size: few
DNA: TGTGCCAGCTCAACTAGGAGTACTGAAGCTTTCTTT
CDR3: CASSTRSTEAFF

D: NA
V: TRBV28
J: TRBJ1-5
size: NA
DNA: TGTGCCAGCAGCCATGGGGAGATATTGGGATTACACAGCAATCAGCCCCAGCATTTT
CDR3: CASSHGEILGLHSNQPQHF

D: TRBD1
V: TRBV9
J: TRBJ2-2
size: NA
DNA: TGTGCCAGCAGCGTAGGGGGGACAGGCATCACCGGGGAGCTGTTTTTT
CDR3: CASSVGGTGITGELFF

D: TRBD1
V: TRBV2
J: TRBJ2-5
size: NA
DNA: TGTGCCAGCAGCATCTCTTCCTTCCTGTCAGGGGGAAAAGAGACCCAGTACTTC
CDR3: CASSISSFLSGGKETQYF